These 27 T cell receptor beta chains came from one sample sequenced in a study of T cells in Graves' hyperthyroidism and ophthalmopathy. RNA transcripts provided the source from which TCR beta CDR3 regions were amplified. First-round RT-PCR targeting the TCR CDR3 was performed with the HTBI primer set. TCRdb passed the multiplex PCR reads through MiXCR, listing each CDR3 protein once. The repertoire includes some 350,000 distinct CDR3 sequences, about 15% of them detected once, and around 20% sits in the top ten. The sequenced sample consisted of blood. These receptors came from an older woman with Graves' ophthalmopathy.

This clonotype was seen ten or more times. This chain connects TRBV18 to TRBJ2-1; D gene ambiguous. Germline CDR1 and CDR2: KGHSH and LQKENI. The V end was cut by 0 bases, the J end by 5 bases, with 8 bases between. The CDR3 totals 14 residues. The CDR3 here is CASSPPSRHNEQFF. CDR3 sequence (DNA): TGTGCCAGCTCACCACCGTCCAGACACAATGAGCAGTTCTTC.

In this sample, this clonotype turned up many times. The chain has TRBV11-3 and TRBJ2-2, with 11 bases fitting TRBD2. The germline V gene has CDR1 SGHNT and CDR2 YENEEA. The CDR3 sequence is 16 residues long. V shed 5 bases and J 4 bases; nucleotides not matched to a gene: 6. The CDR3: CASSQRSGRATGELFF. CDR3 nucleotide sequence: TGTGCCAGCAGCCAACGTAGCGGGAGGGCCACCGGGGAGCTGTTTTTT.

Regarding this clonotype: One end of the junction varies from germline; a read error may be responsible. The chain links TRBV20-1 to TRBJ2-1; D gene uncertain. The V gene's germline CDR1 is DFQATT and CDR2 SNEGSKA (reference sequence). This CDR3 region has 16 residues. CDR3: CSVRGLTGLPYNEQFF. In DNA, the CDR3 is TGCAGTGTTAGAGGCCTAACGGGCCTTCCCTACAATGAGCAGTTCTTC.

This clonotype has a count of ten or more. This CDR3 is CSARGQAAYEQYF. The CDR3 DNA follows: TGCAGTGCTAGAGGGCAGGCAGCCTACGAGCAGTACTTC. V is TRBV20-1 and J is TRBJ2-7; no reliable D call. Germline CDR1 reads DFQATT; CDR2 reads SNEGSKA (reference sequence). Trimming took 1 base from V and 2 from J, leaving 9 bases between them. The CDR3 is 13 amino acids.

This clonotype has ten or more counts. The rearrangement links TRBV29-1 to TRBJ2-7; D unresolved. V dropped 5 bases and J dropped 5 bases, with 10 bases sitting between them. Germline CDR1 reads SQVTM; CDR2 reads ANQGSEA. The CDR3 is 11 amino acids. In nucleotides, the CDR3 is TGCAGCGTTTTGGGGATCAACGAGCAGTACTTC. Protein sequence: CSVLGINEQYF.

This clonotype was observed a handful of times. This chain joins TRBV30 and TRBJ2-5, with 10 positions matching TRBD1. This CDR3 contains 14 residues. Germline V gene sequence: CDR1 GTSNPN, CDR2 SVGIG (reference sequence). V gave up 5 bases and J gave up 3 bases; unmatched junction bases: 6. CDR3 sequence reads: CAWCPGTGEETQYF. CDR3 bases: TGTGCCTGGTGCCCCGGGACAGGGGAAGAGACCCAGTACTTC. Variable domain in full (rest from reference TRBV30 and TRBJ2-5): SQTIHQWPATLVQPVGSPLSLECTVEGTSNPNLYWYRQAAGRGLQLLFYSVGIGQISSEVPQNLSASRPQDRQFILSSKKLLLSDSGFYLCAWCPGTGEETQYFGPGTRLLVL.

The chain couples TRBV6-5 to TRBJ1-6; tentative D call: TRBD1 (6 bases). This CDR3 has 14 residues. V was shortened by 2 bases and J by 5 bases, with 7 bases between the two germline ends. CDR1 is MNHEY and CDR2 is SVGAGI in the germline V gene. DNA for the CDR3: TGTGCCAGCAGTTACAAGGGGGATAATTCACCCCTCCACTTT. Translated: CASSYKGDNSPLHF.

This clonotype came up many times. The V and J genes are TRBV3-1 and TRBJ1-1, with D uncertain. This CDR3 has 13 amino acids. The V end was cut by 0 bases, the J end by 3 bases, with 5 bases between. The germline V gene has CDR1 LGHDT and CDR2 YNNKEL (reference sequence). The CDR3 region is CASSQEVDTEAFF. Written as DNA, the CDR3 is TGTGCCAGCAGCCAAGAGGTGGACACTGAAGCTTTCTTT.

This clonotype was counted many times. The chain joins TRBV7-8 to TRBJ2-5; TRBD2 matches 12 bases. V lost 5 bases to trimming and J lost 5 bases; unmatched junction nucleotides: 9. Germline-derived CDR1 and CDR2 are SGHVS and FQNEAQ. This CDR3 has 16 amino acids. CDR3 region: CASSAASGRARETQYF. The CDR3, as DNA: TGTGCCAGCAGCGCCGCTAGCGGGAGGGCTCGGGAGACCCAGTACTTC. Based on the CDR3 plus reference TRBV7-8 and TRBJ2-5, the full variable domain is GAGVSQSPRYKVAKRGQDVALRCDPISGHVSLFWYQQALGQGPEFLTYFQNEAQLDKSGLPSDRFFAERPEGSVSTLKIQRTQQEDSAVYLCASSAASGRARETQYFGPGTRLLVL.

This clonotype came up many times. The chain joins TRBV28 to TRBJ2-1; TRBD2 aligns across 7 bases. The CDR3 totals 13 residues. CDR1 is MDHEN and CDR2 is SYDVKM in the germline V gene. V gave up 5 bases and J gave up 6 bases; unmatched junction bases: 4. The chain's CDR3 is CASSKSGVNEQFF. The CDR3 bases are TGTGCCAGCAGTAAGAGCGGGGTCAATGAGCAGTTCTTC.

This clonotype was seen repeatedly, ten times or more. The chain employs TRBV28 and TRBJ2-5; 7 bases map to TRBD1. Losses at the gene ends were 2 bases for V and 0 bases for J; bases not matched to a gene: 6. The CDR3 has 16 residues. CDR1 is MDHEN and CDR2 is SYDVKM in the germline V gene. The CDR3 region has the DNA TGTGCCAGCAGTTTAACTGGGACAGCCGACCAAGAGACCCAGTACTTC. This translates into CASSLTGTADQETQYF.

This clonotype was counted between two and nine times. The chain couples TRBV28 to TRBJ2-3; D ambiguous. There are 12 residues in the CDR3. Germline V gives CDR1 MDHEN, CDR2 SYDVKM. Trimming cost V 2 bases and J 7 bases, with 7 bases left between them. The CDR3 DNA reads TGTGCCAGCAGTTTACAACACAATACGCAGTATTTT. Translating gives CASSLQHNTQYF.

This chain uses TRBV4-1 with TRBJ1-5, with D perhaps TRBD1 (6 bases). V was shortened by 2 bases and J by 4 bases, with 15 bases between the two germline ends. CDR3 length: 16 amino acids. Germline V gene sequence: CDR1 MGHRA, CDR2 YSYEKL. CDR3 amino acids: CASSQTPQGRNQPQHF. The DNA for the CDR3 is TGCGCCAGCAGCCAAACTCCACAGGGTAGGAATCAGCCCCAGCATTTT.

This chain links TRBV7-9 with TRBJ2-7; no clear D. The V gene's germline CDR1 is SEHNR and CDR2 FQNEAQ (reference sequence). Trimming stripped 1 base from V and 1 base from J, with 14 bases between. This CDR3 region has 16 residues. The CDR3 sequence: CASSLVGQERSYEQYF. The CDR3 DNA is TGTGCCAGCAGCTTAGTAGGCCAGGAGAGATCCTACGAGCAGTACTTC.

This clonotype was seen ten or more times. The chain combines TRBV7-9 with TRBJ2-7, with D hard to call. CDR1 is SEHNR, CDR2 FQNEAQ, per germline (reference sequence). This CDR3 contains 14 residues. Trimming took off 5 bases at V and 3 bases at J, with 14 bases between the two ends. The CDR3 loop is CASSPRESGYEQYF. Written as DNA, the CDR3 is TGTGCCAGCAGCCCTAGGGAATCCGGCTACGAGCAGTACTTC.

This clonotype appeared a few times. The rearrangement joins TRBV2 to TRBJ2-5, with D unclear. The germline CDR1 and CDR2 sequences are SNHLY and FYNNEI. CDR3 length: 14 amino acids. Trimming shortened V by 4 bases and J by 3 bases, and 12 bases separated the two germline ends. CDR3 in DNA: TGTGCCAGCAGTGGGTTCCATGCAGAAGAGACCCAGTACTTC. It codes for CASSGFHAEETQYF.

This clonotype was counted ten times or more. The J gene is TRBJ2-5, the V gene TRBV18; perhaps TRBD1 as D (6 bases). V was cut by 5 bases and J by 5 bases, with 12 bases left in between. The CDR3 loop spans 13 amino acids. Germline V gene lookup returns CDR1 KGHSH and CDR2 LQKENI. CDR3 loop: CASSTGIRETQYF. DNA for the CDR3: TGTGCCAGCTCAACAGGGATCCGGGAGACCCAGTACTTC.

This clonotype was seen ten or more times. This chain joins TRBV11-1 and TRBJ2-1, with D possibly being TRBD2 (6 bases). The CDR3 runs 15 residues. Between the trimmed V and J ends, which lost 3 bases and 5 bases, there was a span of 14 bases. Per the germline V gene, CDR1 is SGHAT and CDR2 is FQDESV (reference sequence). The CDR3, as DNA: TGTGCCAGCAGCTTTTCCAAGGCTAGCGACAATGAGCAGTTCTTC. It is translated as CASSFSKASDNEQFF.

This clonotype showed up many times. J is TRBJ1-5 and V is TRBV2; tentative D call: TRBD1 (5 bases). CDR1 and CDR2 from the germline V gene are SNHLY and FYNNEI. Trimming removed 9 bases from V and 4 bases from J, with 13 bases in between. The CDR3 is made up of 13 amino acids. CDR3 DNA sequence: TGTGCCAGTCACGGGACCGGTAATCAGCCCCAGCATTTT. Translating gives CASHGTGNQPQHF.

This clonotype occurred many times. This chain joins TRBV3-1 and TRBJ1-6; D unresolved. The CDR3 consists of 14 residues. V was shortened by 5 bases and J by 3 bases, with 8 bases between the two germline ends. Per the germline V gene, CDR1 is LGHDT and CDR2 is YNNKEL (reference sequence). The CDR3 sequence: CASSLTNYNSPLHF. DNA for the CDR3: TGTGCCAGCAGCTTAACCAACTATAATTCACCCCTCCACTTT.

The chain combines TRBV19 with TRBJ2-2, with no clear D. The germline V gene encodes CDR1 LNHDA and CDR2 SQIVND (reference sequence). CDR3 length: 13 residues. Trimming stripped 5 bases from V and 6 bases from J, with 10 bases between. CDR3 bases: TGTGCCAGTAGTTTCCCTACCCCCGGGGAGCTGTTTTTT. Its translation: CASSFPTPGELFF.

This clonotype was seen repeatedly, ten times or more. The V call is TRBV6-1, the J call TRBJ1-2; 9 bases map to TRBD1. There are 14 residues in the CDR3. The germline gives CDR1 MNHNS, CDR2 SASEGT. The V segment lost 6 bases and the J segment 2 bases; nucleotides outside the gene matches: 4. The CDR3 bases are TGTGCCAGCAGCTCCGGGACAGGGAACTATGGCTACACCTTC. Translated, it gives CASSSGTGNYGYTF.

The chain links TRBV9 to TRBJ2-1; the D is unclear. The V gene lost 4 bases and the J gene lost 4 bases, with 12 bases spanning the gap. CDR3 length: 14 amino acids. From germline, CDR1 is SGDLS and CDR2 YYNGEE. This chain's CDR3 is CASSPSPSYNEQFF. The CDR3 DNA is TGTGCCAGCAGCCCGTCCCCGAGTTACAATGAGCAGTTCTTC.

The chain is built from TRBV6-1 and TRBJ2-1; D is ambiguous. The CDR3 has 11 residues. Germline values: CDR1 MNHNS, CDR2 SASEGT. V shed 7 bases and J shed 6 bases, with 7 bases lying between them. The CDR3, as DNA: TGTGCCAGCAACACTGTCAATGAGCAGTTCTTC. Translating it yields CASNTVNEQFF.

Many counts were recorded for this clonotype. The CDR3 DNA reads as TGTGCCAGCAGCTTAGCCTGGGACATTAGAGAGACCCAGTACTTC. Translating it yields CASSLAWDIRETQYF. The chain uses TRBV7-2 and TRBJ2-5, with a weak D call TRBD1 (6 bases). Trimming took off 0 bases at V and 4 bases at J, with 12 bases between the two ends. The germline V gene encodes CDR1 SGHTA and CDR2 FQGNSA. The CDR3 length is 15 residues.

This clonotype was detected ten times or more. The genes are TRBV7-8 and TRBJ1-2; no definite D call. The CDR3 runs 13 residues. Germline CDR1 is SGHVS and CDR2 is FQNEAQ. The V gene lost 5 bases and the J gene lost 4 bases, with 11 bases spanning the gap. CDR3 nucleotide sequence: TGTGCCAGCAGCCCCAGGTTGCTCTATGGCTACACCTTC. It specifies CASSPRLLYGYTF. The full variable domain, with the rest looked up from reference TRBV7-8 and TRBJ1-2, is GAGVSQSPRYKVAKRGQDVALRCDPISGHVSLFWYQQALGQGPEFLTYFQNEAQLDKSGLPSDRFFAERPEGSVSTLKIQRTQQEDSAVYLCASSPRLLYGYTFGSGTRLTVV.

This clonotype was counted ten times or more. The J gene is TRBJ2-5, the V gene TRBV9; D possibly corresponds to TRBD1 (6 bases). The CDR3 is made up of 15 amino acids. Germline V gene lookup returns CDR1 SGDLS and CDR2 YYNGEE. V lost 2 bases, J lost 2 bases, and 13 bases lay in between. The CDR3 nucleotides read TGTGCCAGCAGCGTTGGAGGCAGGGGTCAAGAGACCCAGTACTTC. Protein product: CASSVGGRGQETQYF.